This note documents a single TCR beta chain sequence. Its antigen is as yet unknown. Germline V lookup: CDR1 SEHNR, CDR2 FQNEAQ (reference sequence). The CDR3 loop spans 16 amino acids. V gave up 2 bases and J gave up 0 bases, with 10 bases separating them. The data are from a study of T cell repertoires in cytomegalovirus infection. TCRdb redid the calling of the reads with MiXCR, one entry per CDR3 protein. This table holds about 310,000 distinct CDR3 sequences, just under 25% found once. Sequenced material: cultured PBMCs, taken from culture after CMV antigen stimulation. The chain employs TRBV7-9 and TRBJ2-2; D is undetermined. The receptor's source is a human donor in good health (CMV status not recorded). Some clones in this sample may be carry-over from other donors' samples. The CDR3 reads CASSLRRVANTGELFF. CDR3 DNA: TGTGCCAGCAGCTTACGTAGAGTCGCGAACACCGGGGAGCTGTTTTTT.